This T cell receptor (beta chain) was documented in a study of T-cell reconstitution after alpha-beta-depleted transplantation in children. Germline CDR1 is GTSNPN and CDR2 is SVGIG (reference sequence). The CDR3 runs to 13 residues. V was clipped by 5 bases and J by 4 bases, with 12 bases between them. Preparation of the TCRbeta library involved a method that used unique molecular identifiers. Via MiXCR, TCRdb re-called the PCR reads, giving one row per CDR3 protein. In the table there are about 600,000 distinct CDR3 sequences, 13% of which are singletons. The chain has TRBV30 and TRBJ2-1, with a tentative D call TRBD1 (6 bases). The clonotype originates from a male patient aged 5 to 17 who had a stem cell transplant for acute myeloid leukemia, so the T cells may come from the graft donor. The specimen was PBMCs, mostly from graft donor cells, collected 360 days after TCRalphabeta/CD19-depleted stem cell transplant. CDR3 DNA sequence: TGTGCCTGGGCCAGGGGCTCGTACAATGAGCAGTTCTTC. This translates into CAWARGSYNEQFF.